Sequencing of this T cell receptor (beta chain) was carried out in a study of PD-1 blockade in classical Hodgkin lymphoma. Overall study results and limits: Unlike CD8+ TCR diversity, which did not rise significantly by C4D1, CD4+ TCR diversity did. For complete responders, baseline diversity was comparable to that of newly diagnosed patients. Nivolumab starters within 1 year of ASCT were excluded.

Some clones are missing from TCRdb's copy, which holds only in-frame ones; the method was immunoSEQ multiplex PCR. This table holds approximately 19,000 clones, around 80% found once. Exposure to brentuximab vedotin varied, and each patient had relapsed following autologous stem cell transplantation. This clone came up once. No antigen is known for it. Trimming pared 1 base from V and 6 bases from J, leaving 9 bases between. The germline CDR1 and CDR2 sequences are LGHNT and FRNRAP. The CDR3 has 13 residues. The chain is built from TRBV12-5 and TRBJ1-2; D is uncertain. This sample comprised peripheral blood mononuclear cells (PBMCs), obtained before the second cycle of nivolumab. This receptor was obtained from a human donor with classical Hodgkin lymphoma. CDR3 nucleotide sequence: TGTGCTAGTGGTTTGGGTACTAGGAATGGCTACACCTTC. Translation gives CASGLGTRNGYTF. The complete variable domain, with remaining parts taken from reference TRBV12-5 and TRBJ1-2, reads DARVTQTPRHKVTEMGQEVTMRCQPILGHNTVFWYRQTMMQGLELLAYFRNRAPLDDSGMPKDRFSAEMPDATLATLKIQPSEPRDSAVYFCASGLGTRNGYTFGSGTRLTVV.